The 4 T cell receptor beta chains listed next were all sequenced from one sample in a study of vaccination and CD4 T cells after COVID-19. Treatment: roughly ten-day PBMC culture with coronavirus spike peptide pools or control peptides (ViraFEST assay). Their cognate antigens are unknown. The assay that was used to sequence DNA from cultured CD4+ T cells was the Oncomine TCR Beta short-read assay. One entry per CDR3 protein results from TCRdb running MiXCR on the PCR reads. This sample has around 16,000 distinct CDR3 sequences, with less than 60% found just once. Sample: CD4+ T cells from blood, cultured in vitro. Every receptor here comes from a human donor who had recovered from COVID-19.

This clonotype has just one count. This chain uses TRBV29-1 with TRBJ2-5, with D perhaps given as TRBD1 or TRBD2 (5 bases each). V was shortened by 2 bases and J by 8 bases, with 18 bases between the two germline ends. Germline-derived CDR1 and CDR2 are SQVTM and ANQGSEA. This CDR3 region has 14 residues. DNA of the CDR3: TGCAGCGTTGAAATACCGGGGACCCGGGACACCCAGTACTTC. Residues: CSVEIPGTRDTQYF.

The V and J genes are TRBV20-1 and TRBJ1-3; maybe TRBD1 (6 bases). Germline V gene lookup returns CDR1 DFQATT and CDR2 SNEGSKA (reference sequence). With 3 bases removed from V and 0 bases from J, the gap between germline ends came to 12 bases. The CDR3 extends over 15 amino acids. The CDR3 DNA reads TGCAGTGCTAGCACAGGGCCCCACTCTGGAAACACCATATATTTT. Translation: CSASTGPHSGNTIYF.

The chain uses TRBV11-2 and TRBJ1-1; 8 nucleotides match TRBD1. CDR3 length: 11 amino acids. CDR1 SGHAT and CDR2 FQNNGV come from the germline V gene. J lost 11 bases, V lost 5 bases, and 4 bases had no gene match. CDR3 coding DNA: TGTGCCAGCAGCCAGGGGGCGCGGGCTTTCTTT. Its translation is CASSQGARAFF.

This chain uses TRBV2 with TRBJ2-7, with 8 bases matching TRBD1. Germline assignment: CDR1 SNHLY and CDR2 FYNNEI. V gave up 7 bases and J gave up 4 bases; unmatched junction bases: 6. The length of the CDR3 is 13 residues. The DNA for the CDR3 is TGTGCCAGCAACCCAGGGGGCAATTACGAGCAGTACTTC. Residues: CASNPGGNYEQYF.